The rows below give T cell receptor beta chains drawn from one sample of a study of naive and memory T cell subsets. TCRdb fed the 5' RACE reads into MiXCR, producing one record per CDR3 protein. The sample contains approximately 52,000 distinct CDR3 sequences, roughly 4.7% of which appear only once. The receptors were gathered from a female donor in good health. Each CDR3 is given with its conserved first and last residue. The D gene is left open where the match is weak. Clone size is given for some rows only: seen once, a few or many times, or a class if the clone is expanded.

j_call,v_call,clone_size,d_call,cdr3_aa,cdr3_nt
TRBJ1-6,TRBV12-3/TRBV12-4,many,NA,CASSLLSRAWANSPLHF,TGTGCCAGCAGTCTACTTTCTCGGGCTTGGGCAAATTCACCCCTCCACTTT
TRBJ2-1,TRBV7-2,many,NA,CASSSGVQRSNEQFF,TGTGCCAGCAGCTCCGGTGTTCAGAGGAGCAATGAGCAGTTCTTC
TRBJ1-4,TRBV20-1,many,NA,CSARVGGGANEKLFF,TGCAGTGCTAGAGTAGGTGGGGGTGCTAATGAAAAACTGTTTTTT
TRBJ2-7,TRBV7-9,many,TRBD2,CASSSWTSGSSYEQYF,TGTGCCAGCAGCTCCTGGACTAGCGGCAGCTCCTACGAGCAGTACTTC
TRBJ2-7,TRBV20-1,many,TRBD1,CSAREGQGTYEQYF,TGCAGTGCTAGAGAGGGACAGGGGACCTACGAGCAGTACTTC
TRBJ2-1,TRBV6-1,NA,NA,CASSAAIVGSSYNEQFF,TGTGCCAGCAGCGCAGCCATAGTGGGGAGCTCCTACAATGAGCAGTTCTTC
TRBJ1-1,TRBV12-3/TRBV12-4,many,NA,CASTAISGGAFF,TGTGCCAGCACCGCAATCAGCGGGGGAGCTTTCTTT
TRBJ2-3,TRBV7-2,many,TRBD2,CASSLDGLAGRVGVNGPDTQYF,TGTGCCAGCAGCTTAGATGGCCTAGCGGGCCGAGTCGGAGTTAATGGGCCAGATACGCAGTATTTT
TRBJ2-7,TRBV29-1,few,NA,CSASGTHAVQYEQYF,TGCAGCGCATCCGGGACACACGCCGTGCAGTACGAGCAGTACTTC
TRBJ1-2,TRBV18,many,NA,CASSPNTVAASNYGYTF,TGTGCCAGCTCACCTAATACTGTAGCAGCTTCTAACTATGGCTACACCTTC
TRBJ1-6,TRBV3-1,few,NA,CASSLSFSPRDGASSYNSPLHF,TGTGCCAGCAGCCTTAGCTTTTCTCCTCGGGACGGTGCTAGCTCCTATAATTCACCCCTCCACTTT
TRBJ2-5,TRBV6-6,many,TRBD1,CASSWGTGGLETQYF,TGTGCCAGCAGTTGGGGGACAGGGGGACTGGAGACCCAGTACTTC
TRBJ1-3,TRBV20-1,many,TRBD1,CSARPDRGTGNTIYF,TGCAGTGCTAGACCCGACAGGGGGACTGGAAACACCATATATTTT
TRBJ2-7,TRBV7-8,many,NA,CASSPVKGRNRYEQYF,TGTGCCAGCAGCCCGGTCAAGGGAAGGAATCGTTACGAGCAGTACTTC
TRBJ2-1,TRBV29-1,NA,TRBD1,CSVPQGNEQFF,TGCAGCGTTCCACAGGGGAATGAGCAGTTCTTC
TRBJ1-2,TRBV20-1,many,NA,CSARDGYGYTF,TGCAGTGCTAGAGATGGCTATGGCTACACCTTC